The 11 T cell receptor beta chains reported below all come from one sample, sequenced in a study of CD8 T cells in ankylosing spondylitis. MiXCR was run by TCRdb on the 5' RACE reads, yielding one entry per CDR3 protein. Of some 240,000 distinct CDR3 sequences in the sample, more than 5.5% were seen once. Antigens of these TCRs are unknown. The study's findings and limits: It appeared that ankylosing spondylitis blood was characterized by a TCR beta motif of seven or eight highly homologous variants.

The sequencing sample was made of blood, either unsorted or a sorted T cell fraction (not recorded which). The receptors stem from a male donor with ankylosing spondylitis.

V usage is TRBV4-3 and J usage is TRBJ2-3; D possibly corresponds to TRBD1 (5 bases). This CDR3 has 14 amino acids. Germline CDR1 reads LGHNA; CDR2 reads YSLEER. Trimming stripped 3 bases from V and 6 bases from J, with 13 bases between. The CDR3 sequence: CASSQLPQADTQYF. The CDR3 bases are TGCGCCAGCAGCCAGCTACCACAGGCGGATACGCAGTATTTT.

This clonotype was found many times. J is TRBJ2-3 and V is TRBV7-2; D gene unclear. Looked up from germline, CDR1 is SGHTA and CDR2 is FQGNSA. V lost 2 bases, J lost 0 bases, and 12 bases lay in between. The CDR3 length is 16 residues. The chain's CDR3 is CASSLLTSLSTDTQYF. The CDR3 bases are TGTGCCAGCAGCTTACTGACTTCTCTTAGCACAGATACGCAGTATTTT.

The table lists this clonotype with many counts. The CDR3 nucleotides are TGTGCCAGCGCCCTGGGGATACAGGGAAAAGGCTACACCTTC. Translating gives CASALGIQGKGYTF. This chain connects TRBV27 to TRBJ1-2, with D possibly matching TRBD1 (6 bases). Germline lookup yields CDR1 MNHEY and CDR2 SMNVEV (reference sequence). V was cut by 8 bases and J by 8 bases, with 21 bases left in between. The CDR3 length is 14 residues.

V and J are TRBV18 and TRBJ2-1; the match to TRBD2 covers 9 bases. Unmatched junction bases numbered 3, after V lost 2 bases and J lost 4 bases. The germline gives CDR1 KGHSH, CDR2 LQKENI. The CDR3 contains 15 residues. The CDR3 is CASSPGTSKYNEQFF. CDR3 DNA sequence: TGTGCCAGCTCACCAGGGACTAGCAAATACAATGAGCAGTTCTTC.

There are many counts of this clonotype. The genes are TRBV12-3 or TRBV12-4 and TRBJ1-2; D is undetermined. CDR3 length: 13 amino acids. V dropped 7 bases and J dropped 3 bases, with 12 bases sitting between them. In DNA form, the CDR3 reads TGTGCCAGCAAGGGCGAGGGCTACTATGGCTACACCTTC. Its protein is CASKGEGYYGYTF.

In its sample, this clonotype was seen many times. CDR3 coding DNA: TGCGCCAGCAGCCAAGCGGATGCTAGCACAGATACGCAGTATTTT. Its protein is CASSQADASTDTQYF. The chain uses TRBV4-3 and TRBJ2-3; D is unresolved. CDR1 is LGHNA and CDR2 is YSLEER in the germline V gene. The germline V and J ends were trimmed by 1 base and 0 bases, with 8 bases remaining between them. The CDR3 is 15 residues long.

This clonotype turned up a few times. The chain is built from TRBV4-2 and TRBJ2-7; D is unclear. This CDR3 comprises 12 residues. V lost 6 bases and J lost 5, with 11 bases in between. Germline V CDR1 and CDR2: LGHNA, YNFKEQ. The CDR3 DNA follows: TGTGCCAGCAGTTCGGCGCCTGACGAGCAGTACTTC. Translated, it gives CASSSAPDEQYF.

There are a few counts of this clonotype. The chain links TRBV13 to TRBJ2-1; D is possibly TRBD2 (5 bases). The CDR3 sequence is 12 residues long. Germline V gives CDR1 PRHDT, CDR2 FYEKMQ (reference sequence). V was shortened by 5 bases and J by 12 bases, with 14 bases between the two germline ends. For the CDR3, the DNA is TGTGCCAGCAGCCGCCCCCCTGGAGGGCAGTTCTTC. Translated: CASSRPPGGQFF.

The chain links TRBV7-8 to TRBJ2-7; D gene ambiguous. Germline CDR1 is SGHVS and CDR2 is FQNEAQ. Trimming stripped 3 bases from V and 7 bases from J, with 13 bases between. This CDR3 contains 13 residues. CDR3 nucleotide sequence: TGTGCCAGCAGCTTCCAGACACTTGGGGAGCAGTACTTC. Residues: CASSFQTLGEQYF.

This clonotype showed up many times. J is TRBJ1-1 and V is TRBV29-1; no definite D call. This CDR3 contains 13 residues. CDR1 SQVTM and CDR2 ANQGSEA come from the germline V gene. The V end lost 6 bases, the J end lost 0 bases, and 11 bases lay between the germline ends. For the CDR3, the DNA is TGCAGCGTCTCATTCAGGTTGAACACTGAAGCTTTCTTT. This translates into CSVSFRLNTEAFF.

This clonotype was recorded at least ten times. The rearrangement links TRBV7-9 to TRBJ2-3, with 7 bases aligning to TRBD2. The CDR3 contains 16 residues. With V trimmed by 5 bases and J by 4 bases, 12 bases remained unmatched. The germline CDR1 and CDR2 sequences are SEHNR and FQNEAQ (reference sequence). This CDR3 is CASSGGDSKDPDTQYF. In DNA form, the CDR3 reads TGTGCCAGCAGCGGGGGGGACTCTAAGGATCCAGATACGCAGTATTTT.